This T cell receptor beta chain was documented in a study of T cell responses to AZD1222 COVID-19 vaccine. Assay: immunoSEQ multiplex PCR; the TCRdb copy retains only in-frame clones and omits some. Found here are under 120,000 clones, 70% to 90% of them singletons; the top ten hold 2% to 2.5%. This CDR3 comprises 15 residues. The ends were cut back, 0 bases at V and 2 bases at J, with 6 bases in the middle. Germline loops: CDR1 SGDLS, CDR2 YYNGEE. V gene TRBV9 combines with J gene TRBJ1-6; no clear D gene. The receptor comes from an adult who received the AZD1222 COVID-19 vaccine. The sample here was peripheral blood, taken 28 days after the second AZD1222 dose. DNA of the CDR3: TGTGCCAGCAGCGTAGAAAACACCTATAATTCACCCCTCCACTTT. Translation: CASSVENTYNSPLHF.